This T cell receptor beta chain is drawn from a study of T-cell memory formation after mild COVID-19 (dated by TCRdb to 2020 to 2023). Regarding the research as a whole: Most TCR sequence clusters were specific to one of the two donors. Longitudinal TCRalpha and TCRbeta repertoire sequencing tracked T-cell clones expanding and contracting after mild COVID-19 in a couple of donors. Two young, previously healthy adult volunteers made up the cohort, one male and one female. The paper as a whole reports these results and caveats: Balanced CD4/CD8 phenotypes were observed for clones contracting from day 15 to 85, whereas a bias towards CD4+ was observed for a second wave of clones expanding from day 15 to 37. The study included only two mild cases, and larger cohorts that include severe cases with pre-infection samples were judged to be necessary. Contracting CD4+ clones turned up mainly in the CM and EM memory subsets, whereas EMRA was where CD8+ clones were enriched. SARS-CoV-2 specificity of the second-wave clones peaking on day 37 was not confirmed. Some responding clones were detected in pre-infection memory, which suggested that pre-existing cross-reactive memory T cells had joined the SARS-CoV-2 response.

For sequencing, an Illumina NovaSeq 6000 was employed. cDNA libraries for TCRalpha and TCRbeta were prepared by 5'RACE using constant-segment primers, with sample barcodes and unique molecular identifiers added. Trizol reagent was used to extract RNA from every sample. Library amplification was performed in two PCR steps, and a second sample barcode and Illumina TruSeq adapters were introduced in the second step. Sequencing of libraries was performed on an Illumina NovaSeq with 2 x 150 bp paired-end reads. Processing in the source paper ran as follows. The reads were demultiplexed and collapsed into UMI-guided consensus sequences using migec v1.2.7. Using mixcr v2.1.11, UMI consensuses were aligned to TRA and TRB V and J templates and then assembled into clonotypes. Clonotypes were classified as expanded or contracted when called significant by both edgeR and NoisET, with noise models trained on biological replicates. For edgeR calls, a false discovery rate-adjusted p below 0.01 and a log2 fold-change threshold of 1 were applied. As an exploratory analysis of dynamics, PCA with hierarchical clustering was applied to max-normalized trajectories of the 1000 most abundant clonotypes. Separately sequenced CD4+ and CD8+ repertoires were used to assign the CD4 or CD8 phenotype of responding clones. TCRdb trimmed the raw reads at Q25, called clones with MiXCR and kept productive beta chains. For every CDR3 protein sequence, its rows merge into one entry that carries the most common genes and DNA. The V and J calls, along with clone size, are taken from TCRdb and not from the paper's own processing. The sample contains approximately 440,000 distinct CDR3 sequences, around 20% of them found a single time. The ten largest clones capture roughly 8.4% of the sample.

Ficoll-Paque density gradient centrifugation was the method used to isolate PBMCs. This clonotype was detected only a few times. Its recognized antigen is unknown. Within one base of it there is no much larger clone, and no base qualities were kept. The CDR3 covers 15 residues, taking in both the cysteine and the phenylalanine. Left in the record is the CDR3 DNA by itself, 45 bases read in frame from the first base. For this chain, trimming is 7 bases at the V end and 6 bases at the J end, and the number of junction bases without a gene match is 14. The material sequenced was PBMCs or a T cell subset sorted from them (not recorded which). The rearranged segments are TRBV12-3 or TRBV12-4 and TRBJ1-1, with 7 middle bases fitting TRBD1. The sequence was obtained from an adult woman who had mild COVID-19 (a few samples of this study predate the infection). The sample titles of this study are shuffled in the database, so cell type and time point are left out; the donor was told from shared clones. The CDR3 region has the sequence CASTPPTGHFAEAFF. The DNA reads as follows: TGTGCCAGCACTCCCCCGACAGGGCATTTCGCTGAAGCTTTCTTT.